Shown below are 32 T cell receptor beta chains from a single sample sequenced in a study of blood T cells in healthy people across ages. Combining a sample-barcoded 5' primer with a J-beta primer mix, a second PCR ran for roughly 7 to 12 cycles. MiXCR, run by TCRdb on the 5' RACE reads, gives a single entry per CDR3 protein. Of about 680,000 distinct CDR3 sequences listed, around half were seen once; the top ten hold about 32%. Input material: blood. These receptors were collected from a woman aged 55-70 years in good health.

This clonotype was detected only a few times. The rearrangement links TRBV28 to TRBJ2-1; D not certain. Per germline, CDR1 MDHEN and CDR2 SYDVKM. Trimming took 3 bases from V and 1 from J, leaving 10 bases between them. The CDR3 extends over 15 amino acids. The chain's CDR3 is CASSLDLGSYNEQFF. The CDR3 DNA follows: TGTGCCAGCAGTTTGGACCTCGGATCCTACAATGAGCAGTTCTTC. The entire variable domain, with the rest obtained from reference TRBV28 and TRBJ2-1, is as follows: DVKVTQSSRYLVKRTGEKVFLECVQDMDHENMFWYRQDPGLGLRLIYFSYDVKMKEKGDIPEGYSVSREKKERFSLILESASTNQTSMYLCASSLDLGSYNEQFFGPGTRLTVL.

The chain carries TRBV25-1 and TRBJ1-1, with D perhaps TRBD1 (5 bases). The CDR3 loop spans 12 amino acids. CDR1 is MGHDK, CDR2 SYGVNS, per germline. V lost 9 bases and J lost 7, with 15 bases in between. The CDR3 region has the DNA TGTGCCAGTAGGGGTGGGGGGAGTGAAGCTTTCTTT. Translation: CASRGGGSEAFF.

This clonotype was found a few times. V usage is TRBV10-3 and J usage is TRBJ2-7, with D tentatively TRBD1 (5 bases). The CDR3 contains 16 residues. Germline V gives CDR1 ENHRY, CDR2 SYGVKD. The V end was cut by 6 bases, the J end by 7 bases, with 25 bases between. The CDR3 DNA reads as TGTGCCATCAGGGGCCGTACGACAGTCGGACACGGGGAGCAGTACTTC. The encoded protein is CAIRGRTTVGHGEQYF.

The genes are TRBV4-1 and TRBJ1-2; the match to TRBD1 covers 7 bases. Germline V gene sequence: CDR1 MGHRA, CDR2 YSYEKL. The V and J ends lost 0 bases and 8 bases, in that order; junction bases with no gene match: 12. The CDR3 contains 16 residues. CDR3 residues: CASSQDRLQGTRGYTF. The CDR3 bases are TGCGCCAGCAGCCAAGACCGATTACAGGGGACAAGAGGCTACACCTTC.

This chain uses TRBV18 with TRBJ2-2, with TRBD2 identical over 7 bases. Trimming at V came to 3 bases and at J to 3 bases, leaving 4 bases not matched to a gene. CDR1 KGHSH and CDR2 LQKENI come from the germline V gene. The CDR3 covers 15 residues. As DNA, the CDR3 is TGTGCCAGCTCACCCAGGCTAGCGGACACCGGGGAGCTGTTTTTT. Translating it yields CASSPRLADTGELFF.

This clonotype was seen once. The V and J genes are TRBV6-5 and TRBJ2-3; 13 nucleotides line up with TRBD2. V was pared by 1 base and J by 6 bases, with 10 bases of the junction left unmatched. In germline, CDR1 is MNHEY, CDR2 SVGAGI. There are 18 residues in the CDR3. The CDR3 protein is CASSYWTRGLAGLDTQYF. In DNA, the CDR3 is TGTGCCAGCAGTTACTGGACTAGGGGACTAGCGGGGTTGGATACGCAGTATTTT.

This clonotype was seen just once. A much larger clone differs by one base, so this may be a read error. This chain uses TRBV4-1 with TRBJ1-5; D uncertain. Germline V gene sequence: CDR1 MGHRA, CDR2 YSYEKL. This CDR3 is 17 amino acids long. The CDR3, as DNA: TGCGTCAGCAGCCAAGCCTTGACACGTGGGGTTGGTCAGCCCCAGCATTTT. Amino acids: CVSSQALTRGVGQPQHF.

This clonotype was observed once. This rearrangement joins TRBV20-1 to TRBJ1-2; 7 bases agree with TRBD1. This CDR3 spans 13 amino acids. In germline, CDR1 is DFQATT, CDR2 SNEGSKA (reference sequence). V gave up 4 bases and J gave up 2 bases; unmatched junction bases: 4. DNA of the CDR3: TGCAGTGCTACTGGGGGACAGAACTATGGCTACACCTTC. Protein sequence: CSATGGQNYGYTF.

V and J are TRBV2 and TRBJ1-5; TRBD1 agrees at 7 bases. Per the germline V gene, CDR1 is SNHLY and CDR2 is FYNNEI. J gave up 4 bases and V 7 bases, and 4 bases lay outside the gene matches. The CDR3 extends over 13 amino acids. In nucleotides, the CDR3 is TGTGCCAGCATGTGGGACAGTAATCAGCCCCAGCATTTT. It is translated as CASMWDSNQPQHF.

The CDR3 DNA reads TGTGCCACCAGTGGTCGCGGGACACTCACCGGCGAGCAGTACTTC. Encoded protein: CATSGRGTLTGEQYF. The chain recombines TRBV24-1 with TRBJ2-4, with D perhaps being TRBD1 or TRBD2 (6 bases each). Judging by the DNA end, TRBJ2-7 fits better; the J call may be wrong. Germline V gene data show CDR1 as KGHDR and CDR2 as SFDVKD. The CDR3 covers 15 residues.

About this clonotype: Its ends do not fully match the called genes, so a read error is possible. V usage is TRBV7-9 and J usage is TRBJ1-2; D not resolved. The CDR3 spans 14 residues. Germline V gene data show CDR1 as SEHNR and CDR2 as FQNEAQ (reference sequence). This chain's CDR3 is CASSLLGETYGYTF. In DNA, the CDR3 is TGCGCCAGCAGCTTACTTGGCGAGACCTATGGCTACACCTTC.

J is TRBJ2-5 and V is TRBV5-1, with 7 nucleotides matching TRBD2. Germline CDR1 SGHRS, CDR2 YFSETQ. CDR3 length: 15 residues. The DNA of the CDR3 is TGCGTCAGTACCTGGGGGGGATCGTACCAAGAGACCCAGTACTTC. It yields the protein CVSTWGGSYQETQYF.

Here the CDR3 reads CASSQGGKMGTDTQYF. CDR3 DNA: TGTGCCAGCAGCCAAGGTGGTAAGATGGGGACAGATACGCAGTATTTT. The rearrangement uses TRBV4-2 and TRBJ2-3; no clear D. The ends were cut back, 1 base at V and 3 bases at J, with 14 bases in the middle. CDR3 length: 16 amino acids. Germline CDR1 reads LGHNA; CDR2 reads YNFKEQ.

This clonotype appeared a few times. This chain joins TRBV18 and TRBJ1-1; D is unresolved. Germline V lookup: CDR1 KGHSH, CDR2 LQKENI. The CDR3 totals 16 residues. Between the trimmed V and J ends, which lost 6 bases and 6 bases, there was a span of 23 bases. The CDR3 region is CASSPISDGGRAEAFF. The CDR3 region has the DNA TGTGCCAGCTCCCCGATCTCGGACGGAGGGCGGGCTGAAGCTTTCTTT.

This clonotype showed up just a few times. The chain carries TRBV6-1 and TRBJ2-4; 9 bases are a match to TRBD1. CDR1 and CDR2 (germline): MNHNS, SASEGT. This CDR3 contains 16 residues. Trimming took 4 bases from V and 3 from J; bases not matched to a gene: 7. DNA of the CDR3: TGTGCCAGCAGTGTGATGGACAGGGGTGGCAAAAACATTCAGTACTTC. This translates into CASSVMDRGGKNIQYF.

The chain employs TRBV24-1 and TRBJ2-1, with 8 bases lining up with TRBD2. Looked up from germline, CDR1 is KGHDR and CDR2 is SFDVKD. The ends lost 10 bases at V and 6 bases at J; junction bases unmatched: 4. The CDR3 runs to 12 residues. This CDR3 is CATGLEANEQFF. The CDR3 region has the DNA TGTGCCACGGGACTAGAGGCCAATGAGCAGTTCTTC.

This clonotype was counted only a few times. The gene calls are TRBV20-1 and TRBJ2-4; D tentatively fits TRBD1 or TRBD2 (5 bases each). The end of the DNA aligns better with TRBJ2-7, so the J call may be wrong. This CDR3 region has 15 residues. Germline V gene lookup returns CDR1 DFQATT and CDR2 SNEGSKA (reference sequence). The CDR3 nucleotides are TGCAGTGCTTCACAGAGTGAGGGGTTCGACCACGAGCAGTACTTC. It translates to CSASQSEGFDHEQYF.

This clonotype was picked up a small number of times. The chain employs TRBV3-1 and TRBJ2-3; D might be TRBD2 (5 bases). Germline V CDR1 and CDR2: LGHDT, YNNKEL (reference sequence). This CDR3 region has 15 residues. With 0 bases removed from V and 4 bases from J, the gap between germline ends came to 11 bases. This chain's CDR3 is CASSQEGSRADTQYF. In DNA, the CDR3 is TGTGCCAGCAGCCAAGAGGGGAGTCGCGCAGATACGCAGTATTTT.

The V and J genes are TRBV25-1 and TRBJ2-5, with 7 bases that match TRBD2. V lost 8 bases to trimming and J lost 3 bases; unmatched junction nucleotides: 3. Germline CDR1 is MGHDK and CDR2 is SYGVNS. The CDR3 spans 12 residues. This CDR3 reads CASARGEETQYF. In DNA, the CDR3 is TGTGCCAGCGCCCGGGGGGAAGAGACCCAGTACTTC.

This clonotype was seen once. CDR3 DNA sequence: TGTGCCAGCATTGGCAGGGGATACTCCTACGAGCAGTACTTC. Its translation is CASIGRGYSYEQYF. J is TRBJ2-7 and V is TRBV28, with D perhaps matching TRBD1 (6 bases). This CDR3 is 14 amino acids long. The V end was cut by 7 bases, the J end by 0 bases, with 13 bases between. Germline CDR1 and CDR2: MDHEN and SYDVKM. Full variable domain (outside the CDR3, taken from reference TRBV28 and TRBJ2-7): DVKVTQSSRYLVKRTGEKVFLECVQDMDHENMFWYRQDPGLGLRLIYFSYDVKMKEKGDIPEGYSVSREKKERFSLILESASTNQTSMYLCASIGRGYSYEQYFGPGTRLTVT.

This chain uses TRBV10-3 with TRBJ2-5, with 8 bases aligning to TRBD2. TRBJ2-7 explains the end of the DNA better; the J call may be wrong. Germline V lookup: CDR1 ENHRY, CDR2 SYGVKD. This CDR3 spans 15 amino acids. In DNA, the CDR3 is TGTGCCATCAGACCAGCGGGAGTAAACGCTTACGAGCAGTACTTC. It yields the protein CAIRPAGVNAYEQYF.

This clonotype was counted only a few times. This chain uses TRBV6-2 or TRBV6-3 with TRBJ2-5; 11 bases are shared with TRBD2. The V gene's germline CDR1 is MNHEY and CDR2 SVGEGT. After removal of 5 bases from V and 4 bases from J, the junction contained 9 bases not matched to a gene. The CDR3 length is 16 residues. CDR3 sequence reads: CASSTRLAGSLETQYF. CDR3 DNA sequence: TGTGCCAGCAGTACAAGACTAGCGGGAAGTCTAGAGACCCAGTACTTC.

The V gene is TRBV10-3, the J gene TRBJ2-5, with D perhaps TRBD1 (7 bases). The germline V gene encodes CDR1 ENHRY and CDR2 SYGVKD. V was clipped by 7 bases and J by 5 bases, with 17 bases between them. The CDR3 loop spans 14 amino acids. The CDR3 spells CAIKSQGGEETQYF. The CDR3 nucleotides are TGTGCCATCAAATCGCAGGGGGGTGAGGAGACCCAGTACTTC.

In its sample, this clonotype was seen a few times. This chain links TRBV24-1 with TRBJ2-2; 7 bases match TRBD1. The CDR3 consists of 16 residues. V lost 5 bases and J lost 0; bases outside the gene matches: 5. Germline-derived CDR1 and CDR2 are KGHDR and SFDVKD. The CDR3 protein is CATSGLQGPNTGELFF. Here the CDR3 DNA reads TGTGCCACCAGTGGCCTACAGGGGCCGAACACCGGGGAGCTGTTTTTT.

The V and J genes are TRBV29-1 and TRBJ1-5, with 9 bases aligning to TRBD1. The germline gives CDR1 SQVTM, CDR2 ANQGSEA. Germline trimming cut 5 bases from V and 8 bases from J; bases unmatched to any gene: 10. The CDR3 is 14 amino acids. The CDR3 nucleotides read TGCAGCGTTTCACAGGGGGCAGTAGGGGAGCCCCAGCATTTT. The encoded protein is CSVSQGAVGEPQHF.

This chain uses TRBV9 with TRBJ2-3; tentatively, D is TRBD1 or TRBD2 (5 bases each). Looked up from germline, CDR1 is SGDLS and CDR2 is YYNGEE. The V end was cut by 3 bases, the J end by 1 base, with 12 bases between. CDR3 length: 15 residues. This CDR3 is CASSATVGGTDTQYF. In DNA form, the CDR3 reads TGTGCCAGCAGCGCGACAGTGGGGGGCACAGATACGCAGTATTTT.

The chain employs TRBV7-9 and TRBJ2-1, with 11 bases that match TRBD2. CDR1 is SEHNR and CDR2 is FQNEAQ in the germline V gene (reference sequence). Trimming took 5 bases from V and 0 from J; bases not matched to a gene: 9. The CDR3 is made up of 18 amino acids. CDR3 residues: CASSRTGTSGYSYNEQFF. The DNA for the CDR3 is TGTGCCAGCAGCAGAACCGGGACTAGCGGATACTCCTACAATGAGCAGTTCTTC.

The J gene is TRBJ2-7, the V gene TRBV27; the D is unclear. The CDR3 totals 13 residues. Trimming removed 8 bases from V and 4 bases from J, with 15 bases in between. Germline CDR1 reads MNHEY; CDR2 reads SMNVEV (reference sequence). The CDR3 DNA reads TGTGCCAGCGGGTCTCCGACTGAGTACGAGCAGTACTTC. Amino acids: CASGSPTEYEQYF.

This clonotype was picked up many times. The chain uses TRBV25-1 and TRBJ1-6; D not resolved. V gave up 3 bases and J gave up 5 bases, with 11 bases separating them. Germline CDR1 and CDR2: MGHDK and SYGVNS. CDR3 length: 15 residues. For the CDR3, the DNA is TGTGCCAGCAGTGACTGGACGGTAGATAATTCACCCCTCCACTTT. Translating gives CASSDWTVDNSPLHF.

The chain carries TRBV7-2 and TRBJ2-7; 7 bases fit TRBD1. V gave up 5 bases and J gave up 12 bases; unmatched junction bases: 10. Germline assignment: CDR1 SGHTA and CDR2 FQGNSA. This CDR3 region has 12 residues. The CDR3 loop reads CASSLWDSPSYF. In DNA, the CDR3 is TGTGCCAGCAGCCTATGGGACAGCCCTTCGTACTTC.

The table lists this clonotype with a count of one. A junction boundary mismatches the germline segment, possibly from a read error. The chain combines TRBV11-2 with TRBJ1-5; tentatively, D is TRBD1 (6 bases). Germline assignment: CDR1 SGHAT and CDR2 FQNNGV. The CDR3 runs to 17 residues. CDR3 loop: CASSLYRRARDNRPQHF. CDR3 bases: TGTGCCAGCAGCTTATATAGAAGGGCTCGGGACAATCGGCCCCAGCATTTT. The variable domain in full, with the rest retrieved from reference TRBV11-2 and TRBJ1-5, is EAGVAQSPRYKIIEKRQSVAFWCNPISGHATLYWYQQILGQGPKLLIQFQNNGVVDDSQLPKDRFSAERLKGVDSTLKIQPAKLEDSAVYLCASSLYRRARDNRPQHFGDGTRLSIL.

The CDR3 nucleotides are TGTGCCAGCCGCTCCTCCGGGACAGTATACAATGAGCAGTTCTTC. Its protein product is CASRSSGTVYNEQFF. J is TRBJ2-1 and V is TRBV7-2; TRBD1 matches 7 bases. Germline loops: CDR1 SGHTA, CDR2 FQGNSA. J was trimmed by 4 bases and V by 8 bases; bases with no gene match: 11. This CDR3 has 15 residues.